This T cell receptor (beta chain) was sequenced during a study of shared clonotypes between healthy human individuals. Notes on the study in general: Relative to their counterparts shared across all four donors, non-shared clonotypes exhibited diminished generation probabilities. Naive CD4 clonotypes were shared across a handful of donors at about 5%.

Sequenced by immunoSEQ multiplex PCR; TCRdb stores in-frame clones only, minus some. The sample contains millions of clones, over 85% of which appear only once. There are 13 residues in the CDR3. The ends were cut back, 5 bases at V and 8 bases at J, with 12 bases in the middle. CDR1 and CDR2 (germline): SNHLY, FYNNEI. About this clone itself: What it recognizes is unknown.

None of the donors, who were healthy HIV-negative adults, had recently had acute infections or vaccinations. Investigators divided CD4+ cells into CD45RA+ naive and CD45RA-negative memory subsets. What was sequenced was naive CD4+ T cells from PBMCs. Described subset: CD45RA+ positively selected. This chain links TRBV2 with TRBJ1-4; D is unresolved. The TCR sequence derives from a man younger than 30 in good health. Some clones in this sample may be carry-over from other donors' samples. Here the CDR3 DNA reads TGTGCCAGCAGTACAACGAGTAGAGAAAAACTGTTTTTT. Its translation is CASSTTSREKLFF.